This entry lists 4 T cell receptor beta chains sequenced from one sample in a study. TCRdb itself ran the 5' RACE reads through MiXCR, one entry per CDR3 protein. The profile shows 62,000 or so distinct CDR3 sequences, 30% of them singletons. Sequenced: tumor-infiltrating naive CD4+ T cells sorted from the breast tumor. Documented subset: naive CD4+ T cells, CD4+CD45RA+CD25-. The receptors come from a female donor with breast cancer.

This clonotype came up a few times. The chain has TRBV6-2 or TRBV6-3 and TRBJ2-3; D not resolved. Germline V gives CDR1 MNHEY, CDR2 SVGEGT. This CDR3 region has 14 residues. V shed 5 bases and J shed 2 bases, with 11 bases lying between them. The DNA for the CDR3 is TGTGCCAGCAGTCCTCTGACCCCCACAGATACGCAGTATTTT. Protein: CASSPLTPTDTQYF.

This clonotype was picked up one time. The chain carries TRBV29-1 and TRBJ1-4; D call uncertain. Trimming shortened V by 6 bases and J by 3 bases, and 14 bases separated the two germline ends. Germline CDR1 reads SQVTM; CDR2 reads ANQGSEA. The CDR3 has 14 amino acids. CDR3 coding DNA: TGCAGCGTCGGACTGGGTACGGCTAATGAAAAACTGTTTTTT. Translated: CSVGLGTANEKLFF.

This clonotype showed up just a few times. V gene TRBV29-1 combines with J gene TRBJ1-5; TRBD1 matches at 10 bases. CDR1 is SQVTM and CDR2 is ANQGSEA in the germline V gene. CDR3 length: 13 amino acids. V dropped 4 bases and J dropped 5; count of bases not matched to a gene: 2. The CDR3 region is CSVAGTGDQPQHF. The CDR3 region has the DNA TGCAGCGTTGCCGGGACAGGGGATCAGCCCCAGCATTTT.

This clonotype was seen a few times. The chain has TRBV2 and TRBJ1-2; D gene ambiguous. Germline values: CDR1 SNHLY, CDR2 FYNNEI. With 8 bases removed from V and 2 bases from J, the gap between germline ends came to 15 bases. The CDR3 runs 14 residues. The CDR3 region is CASFSRTENYGYTF. CDR3 nucleotides: TGTGCCAGCTTTAGCCGGACGGAGAACTATGGCTACACCTTC. Using reference TRBV2 and TRBJ1-2 for the parts outside the CDR3, the full variable domain is EPEVTQTPSHQVTQMGQEVILRCVPISNHLYFYWYRQILGQKVEFLVSFYNNEISEKSEIFDDQFSVERPDGSNFTLKIRSTKLEDSAMYFCASFSRTENYGYTFGSGTRLTVV.